This TCR beta chain emerged from a study of shared clonotypes between healthy human individuals. Under the authors' procedure: Sequence data from immunoSEQ were junction-only and lacked quality scores; consequently, filtering differed. The protocol was immunoSEQ multiplex PCR, while the TCRdb copy is restricted to in-frame clones and leaves out a portion. That table is the source of V, J and clone size, and D and trimming were worked out from the DNA. The table lists hundreds of thousands of clones, under 80% of them singletons. CDR1 MDHEN and CDR2 SYDVKM come from the germline V gene. V lost 3 bases, J lost 3 bases, and 5 bases lay in between. This CDR3 has 12 amino acids.

The rearrangement links TRBV28 to TRBJ2-5; D remains unclear. What was sequenced was memory CD4+ T cells sorted from blood. Subset indicated: CD45RA-negative fraction. This TCR derives from a woman aged 25 to 39 in good health. The CDR3 DNA is TGTGCCAGCAGTTTGTGGGAAGAGACCCAGTACTTC. Translated: CASSLWEETQYF.